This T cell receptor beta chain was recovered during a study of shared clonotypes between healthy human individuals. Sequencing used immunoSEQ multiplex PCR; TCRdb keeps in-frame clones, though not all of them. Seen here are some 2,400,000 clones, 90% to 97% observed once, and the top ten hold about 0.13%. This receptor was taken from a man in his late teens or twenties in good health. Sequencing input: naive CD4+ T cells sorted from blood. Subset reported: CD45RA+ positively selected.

In nucleotides, the CDR3 is TGTGCCACCAGCAGAGCCCTATTCTACGAGCAGTACTTC. Amino acid sequence: CATSRALFYEQYF. The chain links TRBV15 to TRBJ2-7, with D unresolved. Germline V gene data show CDR1 as LNHNV and CDR2 as YYDKDF (reference sequence). Deletions cut 1 base from V and 3 bases from J, with 7 bases between. The CDR3 sequence is 13 residues long.